The 18 T cell receptor beta chains reported below all come from one sample, sequenced in a study of identical twins. MiXCR, applied by TCRdb to the 5' RACE reads, yields one record per CDR3 protein. The sample shows 1.5 million to 2 million distinct CDR3 sequences, 25% to 35% of them seen only once. The sample comprised cord blood. These receptors were collected from a newborn girl in good health.

Points on this clonotype: One end of the junction is discordant with germline, which a read error may explain. The CDR3 region is CASSPGDFSPPHF. DNA for the CDR3: TGTGCCAGCAGTCCAGGGGACTTTTCACCCCCCCACTTT. V is TRBV3-1 and J is TRBJ1-6, with TRBD1 as a possible D gene (6 bases). The germline CDR1 and CDR2 sequences are LGHDT and YNNKEL (reference sequence). The CDR3 totals 13 residues.

The chain couples TRBV14 to TRBJ2-1, with a tentative D call TRBD1 (5 bases). The better agreement between TRBJ2-7 and the DNA end casts doubt on the J call. The CDR3 covers 16 residues. The germline CDR1 and CDR2 sequences are SGHDN and FVKESK. The DNA for the CDR3 is TGTGCCAGCAGCCAAAACAGGCTCTCCTCCTACAATGAGCAGTACTTC. It encodes CASSQNRLSSYNEQYF.

The chain carries TRBV5-6 and TRBJ2-3; D is uncertain. V lost 2 bases to trimming and J lost 4 bases, with 8 bases between them. The CDR3 contains 13 residues. The germline V gene has CDR1 SGHDT and CDR2 YYEEEE. The CDR3 sequence: CASSFPGSDTQYF. The CDR3 DNA is TGTGCCAGCAGCTTTCCGGGCTCAGATACGCAGTATTTT.

In this sample, this clonotype turned up a few times. The gene calls are TRBV18 and TRBJ1-4; D is possibly TRBD1 (5 bases). This CDR3 contains 18 residues. V dropped 0 bases and J dropped 0 bases, with 14 bases sitting between them. Germline CDR1 is KGHSH and CDR2 is LQKENI. CDR3 sequence: CASSPPHFQQATNEKLFF. The CDR3 DNA follows: TGTGCCAGCTCACCACCCCACTTCCAACAGGCAACTAATGAAAAACTGTTTTTT.

The genes are TRBV27 and TRBJ2-5; D not resolved. Near its end, the DNA agrees better with TRBJ2-7, so the J call may be wrong. The CDR3 has 13 residues. Looked up from germline, CDR1 is MNHEY and CDR2 is SMNVEV (reference sequence). The CDR3 loop is CASSLSSIYEQYF. CDR3 nucleotides: TGTGCCAGCAGTTTATCCTCCATTTACGAGCAGTACTTC.

The chain has TRBV4-1 and TRBJ2-3; a possible D gene is TRBD1 (6 bases). Germline V lookup: CDR1 MGHRA, CDR2 YSYEKL. This CDR3 is 14 amino acids long. V lost 8 bases, J lost 1 base, and 13 bases lay in between. This CDR3 is CASSPEGGTDTQYF. The CDR3, as DNA: TGCGCCAGCTCACCCGAGGGGGGCACAGATACGCAGTATTTT.

The chain is built from TRBV6-2 or TRBV6-3 and TRBJ1-1; no firm D call. The length of the CDR3 is 13 residues. Deletions cut 1 base from V and 1 base from J, with 4 bases between. Germline V lookup: CDR1 MNHEY, CDR2 SVGEGT. The CDR3 sequence: CASSYLENTEAFF. The CDR3 region has the DNA TGTGCCAGCAGTTACTTAGAGAACACTGAAGCTTTCTTT.

The chain couples TRBV10-2 to TRBJ2-1; possibly TRBD1 or TRBD2 for D (6 bases each). With 5 bases removed from V and 0 bases from J, the gap between germline ends came to 17 bases. In germline, CDR1 is WSHSY, CDR2 SAAADI. CDR3 length equals 17 residues. CDR3: CASSWGALRSSYNEQFF. CDR3 nucleotides: TGCGCCAGCAGTTGGGGGGCCCTAAGGAGCTCCTACAATGAGCAGTTCTTC.

The V and J genes are TRBV3-1 and TRBJ1-5; 9 nucleotides agree with TRBD1. V lost 1 base, J lost 1 base, and 8 bases stayed unmatched. Germline lookup yields CDR1 LGHDT and CDR2 YNNKEL (reference sequence). This CDR3 comprises 18 residues. CDR3 loop: CASSQGNGGQGSNQPQHF. The CDR3 bases are TGTGCCAGCAGCCAAGGTAATGGGGGACAGGGAAGCAATCAGCCCCAGCATTTT.

This sequence joins TRBV7-2 and TRBJ2-1; either TRBD1 or TRBD2 may fit D (5 bases each). Trimming shortened V by 1 base and J by 6 bases, and 19 bases separated the two germline ends. The CDR3 is made up of 17 amino acids. Per the germline V gene, CDR1 is SGHTA and CDR2 is FQGNSA. The CDR3 here is CTSSLVFPPLGGNEQFF. In DNA form, the CDR3 reads TGTACCAGCAGCTTAGTGTTTCCGCCCCTTGGGGGCAATGAGCAGTTCTTC.

This clonotype was counted at least ten times. This chain links TRBV9 with TRBJ2-1; perhaps TRBD2 as D (7 bases). Germline V gene lookup returns CDR1 SGDLS and CDR2 YYNGEE. The V gene lost 1 base and the J gene lost 9 bases, with 17 bases spanning the gap. CDR3 length equals 15 residues. The chain's CDR3 is CASSVRWGGAAEQFF. The CDR3 bases are TGTGCCAGCAGCGTACGTTGGGGGGGGGCAGCTGAGCAGTTCTTC.

This clonotype has more than one count but fewer than ten. The chain carries TRBV7-2 and TRBJ2-1; perhaps D is TRBD1 or TRBD2 (6 bases each). Germline loops: CDR1 SGHTA, CDR2 FQGNSA. The CDR3 is 14 residues long. Deletions cut 2 bases from V and 13 bases from J, with 18 bases between. This CDR3 reads CASSLSVGGIFQFF. The DNA for the CDR3 is TGTGCCAGCAGCTTATCGGTAGGGGGGATTTTCCAGTTCTTC.

This clonotype was observed once. The chain joins TRBV3-1 to TRBJ2-5; 9 nucleotides line up with TRBD2. The germline gives CDR1 LGHDT, CDR2 YNNKEL (reference sequence). The CDR3 extends over 16 amino acids. After removal of 4 bases from V and 11 bases from J, the junction contained 17 bases not matched to a gene. The DNA of the CDR3 is TGTGCCAGCAGCCCTGGACGCGGGAGGGCCTTCGATAAGCAGTACTTC. This sequence encodes CASSPGRGRAFDKQYF.

The chain combines TRBV5-1 with TRBJ2-3; 7 bases map to TRBD2. The CDR3 extends over 14 amino acids. Trimming removed 6 bases from V and 3 bases from J; junction bases left unmatched: 7. Germline assignment: CDR1 SGHRS and CDR2 YFSETQ. The CDR3 spells CASNPGGRTDTQYF. The CDR3 DNA reads as TGCGCCAGCAACCCGGGAGGCCGGACAGATACGCAGTATTTT.

There are a few counts of this clonotype. This sequence joins TRBV12-3 or TRBV12-4 and TRBJ2-7; TRBD1 matches 7 bases. Trimming cost V 6 bases and J 7 bases; bases outside gene matches: 9. The CDR3 is 13 residues long. The CDR3 reads CASRADRYNEQYF. As DNA, the CDR3 is TGTGCCAGCAGAGCGGACAGGTACAATGAGCAGTACTTC.

The rearrangement uses TRBV12-3 or TRBV12-4 and TRBJ2-1, with D perhaps matching TRBD1 (6 bases). The CDR3 is 14 residues long. The V end lost 5 bases, the J end lost 10 bases, and 18 bases lay between the germline ends. DNA for the CDR3: TGTGCCAGCAGTATCATGACAGGACGAATCGAGCAGTTCTTC. This sequence encodes CASSIMTGRIEQFF.

This chain links TRBV6-6 with TRBJ1-1; D gene uncertain. This CDR3 is built from 14 residues. Germline V gene lookup returns CDR1 MNHNY and CDR2 SVGAGI (reference sequence). V was clipped by 2 bases and J by 1 base, with 8 bases between them. CDR3 residues: CASSYGRQNTEAFF. The CDR3 nucleotides read TGTGCCAGCAGTTACGGACGTCAGAACACTGAAGCTTTCTTT.

The V call is TRBV5-1, the J call TRBJ1-1; D is unclear. CDR3 length equals 13 residues. CDR1 is SGHRS and CDR2 is YFSETQ in the germline V gene. Trimming pared 5 bases from V and 2 bases from J, leaving 10 bases between. The CDR3 sequence is CASRAGFNTEAFF. The CDR3 nucleotides read TGCGCCAGCAGAGCAGGATTCAACACTGAAGCTTTCTTT.